These 17 T cell receptor beta chains came from one sample sequenced in a study of HIV-infected children after antiretroviral therapy interruption. Treatment of the sample: PENTA 11 planned treatment interruption arm or continuous ART arm. The TCR library was built from RNA with a 3' RACE protocol and unique molecular identifiers. In TCRdb, the 3' RACE reads were re-called with MiXCR into one record per CDR3 protein. Among 35,000 to 50,000 distinct CDR3 sequences listed, about 7% were seen once. The sequences come from CD45RA+ CD4+ T cells from PBMCs, pooled from several time points, collected from a donor given antiretroviral therapy, either interrupted or continuous. Specified subset: naive CD4+ CD45RA+ CD45RO- T cells. These receptors were collected from a pool of human donors with HIV.

There are many counts of this clonotype. The chain is built from TRBV6-6 and TRBJ2-2; TRBD1 is a possible D gene (6 bases). The CDR3 runs to 15 residues. Germline V gene lookup returns CDR1 MNHNY and CDR2 SVGAGI (reference sequence). The V end was cut by 5 bases, the J end by 5 bases, with 15 bases between. CDR3 nucleotides: TGTGCCAGCAGTCAGGTCAGGGGAATGACCGGGGAGCTGTTTTTT. Translated: CASSQVRGMTGELFF.

This clonotype was observed at least ten times. V gene TRBV3-1 combines with J gene TRBJ2-2; 10 nucleotides agree with TRBD2. Germline CDR1 and CDR2: LGHDT and YNNKEL (reference sequence). V shed 0 bases and J 7 bases; nucleotides not matched to a gene: 8. The CDR3 totals 17 residues. The CDR3 protein is CASSQDGELAGRGELFF. CDR3 DNA sequence: TGTGCCAGCAGCCAAGATGGAGAACTAGCGGGACGCGGGGAGCTGTTTTTT.

This clonotype was counted ten times or more. This chain joins TRBV24-1 and TRBJ2-5, with D possibly being TRBD1 or TRBD2 (7 bases each). V was trimmed by 3 bases and J by 3 bases, leaving 13 bases between them. The CDR3 totals 15 residues. Germline values: CDR1 KGHDR, CDR2 SFDVKD. The CDR3 protein is CATSDLTGREETQYF. CDR3 DNA: TGTGCCACCAGTGATCTGACAGGGAGGGAAGAGACCCAGTACTTC.

At least ten counts were recorded for this clonotype. This chain joins TRBV6-5 and TRBJ2-4; 16 bases are a match to TRBD2. V was pared by 5 bases and J by 1 base, with 11 bases of the junction left unmatched. CDR3 length: 20 amino acids. Germline CDR1 reads MNHEY; CDR2 reads SVGAGI. Written as DNA, the CDR3 is TGTGCCAGCAGTCAAAGATCCGGGACTAGCGGGGGGGCGGCCAAAAACATTCAGTACTTC. Protein product: CASSQRSGTSGGAAKNIQYF.

In its sample, this clonotype was seen many times. V is TRBV16 and J is TRBJ2-7; weak D call: TRBD1 (7 bases). There are 16 residues in the CDR3. V was clipped by 4 bases and J by 0 bases, with 16 bases between them. Germline V gene sequence: CDR1 KGHSY, CDR2 FQNENV. CDR3 sequence reads: CASSRPGGTASYEQYF. CDR3 DNA: TGTGCCAGCAGCCGACCAGGAGGGACAGCCTCCTACGAGCAGTACTTC.

This clonotype was observed at least ten times. The chain recombines TRBV6-6 with TRBJ1-6, with 8 bases identical to TRBD1. V shed 6 bases and J 11 bases; nucleotides not matched to a gene: 6. The CDR3 has 13 residues. Germline loops: CDR1 MNHNY, CDR2 SVGAGI (reference sequence). CDR3 sequence (DNA): TGTGCCAGCAGCCCTAGACAGGGGACACCCCTCCACTTT. Protein sequence: CASSPRQGTPLHF.

The rearrangement links TRBV29-1 to TRBJ1-1; D uncertain. Trimming cost V 5 bases and J 7 bases, with 8 bases left between them. Germline V gene sequence: CDR1 SQVTM, CDR2 ANQGSEA. There are 10 residues in the CDR3. This CDR3 is CSVRHGEAFF. CDR3 DNA: TGCAGCGTTCGGCACGGTGAAGCTTTCTTT.

This clonotype came up many times. A read error may produce the germline difference seen at one junction end. CDR3 in DNA: TGTGCCTGGAGTCTGGGGGAAGCTGCAGAAACGCTGTATTTT. It yields the protein CAWSLGEAAETLYF. The chain recombines TRBV30 with TRBJ2-3; the D gene could be TRBD1 or TRBD2 (5 bases each). Germline assignment: CDR1 GTSNPN and CDR2 SVGIG (reference sequence). CDR3 length: 14 amino acids.

This clonotype occurred many times. The CDR3 reads CASSLDSPGLAGEQYF. The CDR3 region has the DNA TGTGCCAGCAGCTTAGACAGTCCGGGACTAGCGGGCGAGCAGTACTTC. V usage is TRBV7-8 and J usage is TRBJ2-7; 12 bases are a match to TRBD2. The CDR3 is 16 residues long. The germline V gene encodes CDR1 SGHVS and CDR2 FQNEAQ. V shed 1 base, J shed 6 bases, and the junction held 7 bases outside the gene matches.

This clonotype was found many times. A junction boundary mismatches the germline segment, possibly from a read error. The V gene is TRBV10-1, the J gene TRBJ2-3; 12 positions agree with TRBD1. The CDR3 spans 16 residues. In germline, CDR1 is WNHNN, CDR2 SYGVQD (reference sequence). CDR3 protein: CASSSGTGGGAETLYF. CDR3 nucleotide sequence: TGTGCCAGCAGTTCCGGGACAGGGGGCGGTGCAGAAACGCTGTATTTT.

This clonotype was detected many times. J is TRBJ2-7 and V is TRBV6-1; the D gene could be TRBD1 or TRBD2 (6 bases each). The CDR3 length is 18 residues. Between the trimmed V and J ends, which lost 6 bases and 4 bases, there was a span of 28 bases. The germline V gene encodes CDR1 MNHNS and CDR2 SASEGT. CDR3 amino acids: CASSPSPTLKGGVYEQYF. The CDR3 DNA reads as TGTGCCAGCAGCCCGAGTCCGACCCTAAAGGGGGGCGTATACGAGCAGTACTTC.

V and J are TRBV2 and TRBJ2-2, with no clear D. The CDR3 consists of 14 residues. Trimming left V 6 bases short and J 0 bases short, with 8 bases between. Germline V gene sequence: CDR1 SNHLY, CDR2 FYNNEI. The CDR3 loop is CASRENTNTGELFF. The CDR3 DNA reads as TGTGCCAGCAGAGAAAACACGAACACCGGGGAGCTGTTTTTT.

This clonotype showed up many times. The chain employs TRBV28 and TRBJ1-1, with unresolved D. With 4 bases removed from V and 2 bases from J, the gap between germline ends came to 17 bases. CDR1 and CDR2 from the germline V gene are MDHEN and SYDVKM. This CDR3 region has 16 residues. The CDR3 nucleotides are TGTGCCAGCAGTTCCCCCGGGAGCCCGGCCAACACTGAAGCTTTCTTT. Its protein is CASSSPGSPANTEAFF.

J is TRBJ2-1 and V is TRBV20-1; 9 nucleotides align to TRBD2. The CDR3 contains 21 residues. Germline CDR1 and CDR2: DFQATT and SNEGSKA (reference sequence). V gave up 6 bases and J gave up 1 base; unmatched junction bases: 25. The CDR3 sequence is CSAKNPVGLAPFGKSYNEQFF. CDR3 DNA: TGCAGTGCAAAGAACCCCGTGGGACTAGCACCATTTGGGAAATCCTACAATGAGCAGTTCTTC.

This clonotype has ten or more counts. This chain uses TRBV21-1 with TRBJ2-2. TRBV21-1 is annotated as a pseudogene. The CDR3 sequence is 13 residues long. DNA for the CDR3: TGTGCCAGCAGTCTGGGGTACACCGGGCAGCTCTACTTT. Encoded protein: CASSLGYTGQLYF.

The rearrangement joins TRBV29-1 to TRBJ2-5; the D is unclear. From germline, CDR1 is SQVTM and CDR2 ANQGSEA. This CDR3 has 10 residues. Deletions cut 7 bases from V and 4 bases from J, with 7 bases between. For the CDR3, the DNA is TGCAGCGAGCCCGGAGAGACCCAGTACTTC. Translated, it gives CSEPGETQYF.

This clonotype was seen at least ten times. The J gene is TRBJ2-7, the V gene TRBV28, with D maybe TRBD2 (7 bases). There are 15 residues in the CDR3. V dropped 2 bases and J dropped 2 bases, with 13 bases sitting between them. Germline V gene sequence: CDR1 MDHEN, CDR2 SYDVKM. The CDR3 here is CASSLGRGGAYEQYF. The CDR3 DNA reads TGTGCCAGCAGTTTAGGGAGGGGGGGAGCCTACGAGCAGTACTTC.